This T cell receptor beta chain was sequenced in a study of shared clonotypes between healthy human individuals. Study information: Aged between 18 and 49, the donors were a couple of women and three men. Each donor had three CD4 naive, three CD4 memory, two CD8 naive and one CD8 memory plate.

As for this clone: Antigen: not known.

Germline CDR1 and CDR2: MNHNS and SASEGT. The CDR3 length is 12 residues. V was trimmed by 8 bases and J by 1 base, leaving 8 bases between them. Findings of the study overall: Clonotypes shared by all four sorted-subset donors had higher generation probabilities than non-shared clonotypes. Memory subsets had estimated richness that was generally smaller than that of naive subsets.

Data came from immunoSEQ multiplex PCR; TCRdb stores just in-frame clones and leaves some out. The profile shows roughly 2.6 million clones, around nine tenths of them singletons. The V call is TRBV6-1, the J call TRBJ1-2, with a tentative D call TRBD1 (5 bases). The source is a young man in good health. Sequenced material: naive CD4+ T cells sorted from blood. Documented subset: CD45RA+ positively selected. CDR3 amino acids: CASWGDNYGYTF. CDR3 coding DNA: TGTGCCAGCTGGGGGGATAACTATGGCTACACCTTC.